A selection of T cell receptor beta chains follows, all from one sample in a study of molecular identifiers for immune sequencing clone quantification. MiXCR was run by TCRdb on the PCR reads, yielding one entry per CDR3 protein. The sample holds about half a million distinct CDR3 sequences, less than 30% seen once. Sequencing was carried out using naive CD8+ T cells from blood, with Jurkat cell RNA spiked in. The source is a human donor in good health. Some libraries in this study had Jurkat cell RNA spiked in. Both conserved end residues are part of each CDR3. D genes are given only for firm matches. Size is stated for part of the rows, as once, few or many counts, or as a class when the clone is expanded.

d_gene: -
j_gene: TRBJ1-5
abundance: -
v_gene: TRBV12-3/TRBV12-4
CDR3nt: TGTGCCAGCAGTTTCGGGCAGGGGTCTTTCAATCAGCCCCAGCATTTT
CDR3aa: CASSFGQGSFNQPQHF

d_gene: TRBD2
j_gene: TRBJ2-7
abundance: few
v_gene: TRBV4-1
CDR3nt: TGCGCCAGCAGCCAAGCTCCGGGGGGATTCAGCTCCTACGAGCAGTACTTC
CDR3aa: CASSQAPGGFSSYEQYF

d_gene: -
j_gene: TRBJ2-3
abundance: few
v_gene: TRBV20-1
CDR3nt: TGCAGTGCTAGCAGTGGCAGTGACTCGTACACAGATACGCAGTATTTT
CDR3aa: CSASSGSDSYTDTQYF

d_gene: TRBD1
j_gene: TRBJ2-7
abundance: many
v_gene: TRBV12-3/TRBV12-4
CDR3nt: TGTGCCAGCAGTTCCGGACAGGCCACCTACGAGCAGTACTTC
CDR3aa: CASSSGQATYEQYF

d_gene: -
j_gene: TRBJ2-7
abundance: -
v_gene: TRBV6-2/TRBV6-3
CDR3nt: TGTGCCAGCAGCCCCGGACAGTTTTATTCCTACGAGCAGTACTTC
CDR3aa: CASSPGQFYSYEQYF

d_gene: -
j_gene: TRBJ2-2
abundance: once
v_gene: TRBV20-1
CDR3nt: TGCAGTGCTAGAGATTTGTACAGTACCGGGGAGCTGTTTTTT
CDR3aa: CSARDLYSTGELFF

d_gene: -
j_gene: TRBJ2-7
abundance: once
v_gene: TRBV4-3
CDR3nt: TGCGCCAGCAGCCAAGGTGCACAGGTAATATACGAGCAGTACTTC
CDR3aa: CASSQGAQVIYEQYF

d_gene: -
j_gene: TRBJ2-2
abundance: -
v_gene: TRBV6-6
CDR3nt: TGTGCCAGCAGTTACTCGTCGTACGAAAACACCGGGGAGCTGTTTTTT
CDR3aa: CASSYSSYENTGELFF

d_gene: TRBD1
j_gene: TRBJ1-4
abundance: -
v_gene: TRBV7-9
CDR3nt: TGTGCCAGCAGCTCACCAGACAGGGGGCTCGAAAAACTGTTTTTT
CDR3aa: CASSSPDRGLEKLFF

d_gene: -
j_gene: TRBJ2-7
abundance: many
v_gene: TRBV28
CDR3nt: TGTGCCAGCAGCCCCTCGGGGAATCCTTACTTC
CDR3aa: CASSPSGNPYF

d_gene: TRBD1
j_gene: TRBJ2-7
abundance: -
v_gene: TRBV7-9
CDR3nt: TGTGCCAGCAGCTTGACGCGGGACAGGGGTTACGAGCAGTACTTC
CDR3aa: CASSLTRDRGYEQYF

d_gene: -
j_gene: TRBJ2-3
abundance: few
v_gene: TRBV19
CDR3nt: TGTGCCCTCGGGGACCCAGCATCGGATACGCAGTATTTT
CDR3aa: CALGDPASDTQYF

d_gene: -
j_gene: TRBJ1-3
abundance: few
v_gene: TRBV3-2
CDR3nt: TGTGCCAGCAGCCAAGATATAGGTATCTCTGGAAACACCATATATTTT
CDR3aa: CASSQDIGISGNTIYF

d_gene: -
j_gene: TRBJ1-1
abundance: -
v_gene: TRBV19
CDR3nt: TGTGCCAGTACCGCGGGGGGGGGCTTTACTGAAGCTTTCTTT
CDR3aa: CASTAGGGFTEAFF

d_gene: -
j_gene: TRBJ1-2
abundance: few
v_gene: TRBV12-3/TRBV12-4
CDR3nt: TGTGCCAGCAGTTTAGCGGAGGGGACGTACTATGGCTACACCTTC
CDR3aa: CASSLAEGTYYGYTF

d_gene: TRBD2
j_gene: TRBJ2-3
abundance: -
v_gene: TRBV5-5
CDR3nt: TGTGCCGGCAGCTTGGATCTAGCGGGATATGCGGATACGCAGTATTTT
CDR3aa: CAGSLDLAGYADTQYF

d_gene: TRBD1
j_gene: TRBJ2-5
abundance: few
v_gene: TRBV19
CDR3nt: TGTGCCAGTGGGGACAGGGTCCGAGGGACCCAGTACTTC
CDR3aa: CASGDRVRGTQYF

d_gene: -
j_gene: TRBJ2-5
abundance: many
v_gene: TRBV7-9
CDR3nt: TGTGCCAGCAGCTTCAGAGGGACGTTGGCCCAGTACTTC
CDR3aa: CASSFRGTLAQYF

d_gene: TRBD2
j_gene: TRBJ2-1
abundance: -
v_gene: TRBV12-5
CDR3nt: TGTGCTAGTGGCGGGACTAGCGGGAGCGATGAGCAGTTCTTC
CDR3aa: CASGGTSGSDEQFF

d_gene: TRBD1
j_gene: TRBJ2-6
abundance: many
v_gene: TRBV19
CDR3nt: TGTGCCAGTAGTTTCGGGCAGGGGGCGCCTGGGGCCAACGTCCTGACTTTC
CDR3aa: CASSFGQGAPGANVLTF

d_gene: TRBD1
j_gene: TRBJ1-1
abundance: -
v_gene: TRBV11-2
CDR3nt: TGTGCCAGCAGTCCACTCGCCCATGGACAGGAGTTTTCGGACACTGAAGCTTTCTTT
CDR3aa: CASSPLAHGQEFSDTEAFF

d_gene: -
j_gene: TRBJ1-5
abundance: -
v_gene: TRBV27
CDR3nt: TGTGCCAGCGGAACTTTTAGCAATCAGCCCCAGCATTTT
CDR3aa: CASGTFSNQPQHF

d_gene: -
j_gene: TRBJ2-2
abundance: few
v_gene: TRBV2
CDR3nt: TGTGCCAGGGGGGGCAGGGAGATACCGAACACCGGGGAGCTGTTTTTT
CDR3aa: CARGGREIPNTGELFF

d_gene: TRBD1
j_gene: TRBJ2-2
abundance: -
v_gene: TRBV19
CDR3nt: TGTGCCAGTAGTTCGCGGGACAGGCTATCCACCGGGGAGCTGTTTTTT
CDR3aa: CASSSRDRLSTGELFF

d_gene: TRBD2
j_gene: TRBJ2-3
abundance: -
v_gene: TRBV28
CDR3nt: TGTGCCAGCAGTTCCCGCCCCGGACTAGCTTACACAGATACGCAGTATTTT
CDR3aa: CASSSRPGLAYTDTQYF

d_gene: -
j_gene: TRBJ2-7
abundance: few
v_gene: TRBV4-3
CDR3nt: TGCGCCAGCAGCCAAGATTTAAGCAGGGCGTTGGGGTCCTACGAGCAGTACTTC
CDR3aa: CASSQDLSRALGSYEQYF

d_gene: TRBD1
j_gene: TRBJ1-4
abundance: -
v_gene: TRBV20-1
CDR3nt: TGCAGTGCTAGTGGAAAGGGGGCGCTGGATGAAAAACTGTTTTTT
CDR3aa: CSASGKGALDEKLFF

d_gene: -
j_gene: TRBJ2-1
abundance: few
v_gene: TRBV30
CDR3nt: TGTGCCTGGAGTGTTTCGGGGAATGAGCAGTTCTTC
CDR3aa: CAWSVSGNEQFF

d_gene: TRBD1
j_gene: TRBJ2-7
abundance: few
v_gene: TRBV6-1
CDR3nt: TGTGCCAGCAGAGGGGACAGGGGGTATACCTCCTACGAGCAGTACTTC
CDR3aa: CASRGDRGYTSYEQYF

d_gene: -
j_gene: TRBJ2-5
abundance: many
v_gene: TRBV7-9
CDR3nt: TGTGCCAGCAGCTTAGTCGGCGGGGCCCAAGAGACCCAGTACTTC
CDR3aa: CASSLVGGAQETQYF

d_gene: -
j_gene: TRBJ2-1
abundance: -
v_gene: TRBV24-1
CDR3nt: TGTGCCGCCAGTGACCCCCTGAGTAACTCCTACAATGAGCAGTTCTTC
CDR3aa: CAASDPLSNSYNEQFF

d_gene: -
j_gene: TRBJ2-2
abundance: -
v_gene: TRBV28
CDR3nt: TGTGCCAGCGAGGGTCGGGTAACGAACACCGGGGAGCTGTTTTTT
CDR3aa: CASEGRVTNTGELFF

d_gene: TRBD2
j_gene: TRBJ2-7
abundance: many
v_gene: TRBV5-6
CDR3nt: TGTGCCAGCAGCTTGTCCAGCGGGAGGCCACAGTACTTC
CDR3aa: CASSLSSGRPQYF

d_gene: -
j_gene: TRBJ1-1
abundance: few
v_gene: TRBV5-5
CDR3nt: TGTGCCAGCAGTTTCGACACGAACACTGAAGCTTTCTTT
CDR3aa: CASSFDTNTEAFF

d_gene: -
j_gene: TRBJ1-1
abundance: many
v_gene: TRBV13
CDR3nt: TGTGCCAGCAGCTTTGTGTCAGATGAAGCTTTCTTT
CDR3aa: CASSFVSDEAFF

d_gene: TRBD2
j_gene: TRBJ2-3
abundance: -
v_gene: TRBV13
CDR3nt: TGTGCCAGCAGCTCGGGACTAGACCCAGATACGCAGTATTTT
CDR3aa: CASSSGLDPDTQYF

d_gene: -
j_gene: TRBJ2-5
abundance: -
v_gene: TRBV7-2
CDR3nt: TGTGCCAGCAGCTACCCTAGTAGGCTCGTACAAGAGACCCAGTACTTC
CDR3aa: CASSYPSRLVQETQYF

d_gene: TRBD1
j_gene: TRBJ2-7
abundance: -
v_gene: TRBV27
CDR3nt: TGTGCCTGCAGTTCTGGGACAGGACGCTACGAGCAGTACTTC
CDR3aa: CACSSGTGRYEQYF

d_gene: TRBD2
j_gene: TRBJ2-3
abundance: few
v_gene: TRBV5-4
CDR3nt: TGTGCCAGCAGCCATGGACTAGCGGGAGGGTCTTCCACAGATACGCAGTATTTT
CDR3aa: CASSHGLAGGSSTDTQYF

d_gene: -
j_gene: TRBJ1-5
abundance: few
v_gene: TRBV24-1
CDR3nt: TGTGCCACCAGCGTTGGACGTAATCAGCCCCAGCATTTT
CDR3aa: CATSVGRNQPQHF